This paragraph covers one T cell receptor (beta chain) sequence. V gave up 6 bases and J gave up 4 bases, with 10 bases separating them. This CDR3 spans 11 amino acids. The germline V gene has CDR1 SQVTM and CDR2 ANQGSEA. These data belong to a study of blood T cell repertoires in COVID-19. Study background: Samples came from the United States, Italy and Spain, spanning acute and convalescent COVID-19.

As originally analysed: Reference gene primers were amplified, and this amplification served to estimate nucleated cell counts. Using immunoSEQ multiplex PCR, the repertoire was profiled, and TCRdb retains in-frame clones only, with some absent. V and J calls plus clone size are reproduced from that table; the DNA served to infer D and trimming. This table holds 180,000 or so clones, 85% to 90% found once. The rearrangement joins TRBV29-1 to TRBJ2-7; the D gene is possibly TRBD1 (6 bases). This clonotype was obtained from a woman aged 30 to 39 with active or convalescent COVID-19. The sample taken for sequencing was peripheral blood. The CDR3 DNA reads TGCAGCGTCCTACAGGGTTACGAGCAGTACTTC. Its translation is CSVLQGYEQYF.